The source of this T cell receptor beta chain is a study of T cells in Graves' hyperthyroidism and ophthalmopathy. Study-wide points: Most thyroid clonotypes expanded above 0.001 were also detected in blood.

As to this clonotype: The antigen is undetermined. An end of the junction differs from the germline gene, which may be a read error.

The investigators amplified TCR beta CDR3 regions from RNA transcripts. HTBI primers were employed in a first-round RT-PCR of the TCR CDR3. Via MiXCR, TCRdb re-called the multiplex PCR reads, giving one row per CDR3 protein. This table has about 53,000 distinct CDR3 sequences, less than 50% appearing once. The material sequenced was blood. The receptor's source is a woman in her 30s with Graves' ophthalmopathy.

CDR3 DNA: TGTGCCAGTAGTCCTGAAGGCCCGGAGAGTGAGGGGGACAATGAGCAGTGCTTC. As protein: CASSPEGPESEGDNEQCF. This sequence joins TRBV19 and TRBJ2-1; D possibly corresponds to TRBD1 (6 bases). This CDR3 has 18 amino acids. Germline-derived CDR1 and CDR2 are LNHDA and SQIVND (reference sequence).